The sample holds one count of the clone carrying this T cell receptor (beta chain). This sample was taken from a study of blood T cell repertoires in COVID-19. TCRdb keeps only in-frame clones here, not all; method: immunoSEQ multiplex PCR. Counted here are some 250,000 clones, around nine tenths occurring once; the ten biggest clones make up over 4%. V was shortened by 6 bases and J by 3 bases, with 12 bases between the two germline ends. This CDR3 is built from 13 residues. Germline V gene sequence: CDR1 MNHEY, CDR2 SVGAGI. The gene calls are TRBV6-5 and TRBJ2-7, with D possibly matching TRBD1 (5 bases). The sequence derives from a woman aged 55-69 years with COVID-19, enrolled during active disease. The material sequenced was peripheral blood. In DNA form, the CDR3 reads TGTGCCAGCAGACAAGACAGTAGCTACGAGCAGTACTTC. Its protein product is CASRQDSSYEQYF.